This TCR beta chain was captured in a study of blood T cells in healthy people across ages. The V end lost 2 bases, the J end lost 8 bases, and 10 bases lay between the germline ends. The germline CDR1 and CDR2 sequences are MDHEN and SYDVKM. This CDR3 comprises 14 residues. It was with a sample-barcoded 5' primer and a J-beta primer mix that a second PCR of roughly 7 to 11 cycles was run. TCRdb reprocessed the 5' RACE reads via MiXCR and lists one record per CDR3 protein. This sample has approximately 900,000 distinct CDR3 sequences, with 48% found just once. All donors came from Russia, were Caucasian and healthy, and spanned ages roughly 6 to 95. PBMCs were isolated at a quantity of at least 7 million per sample. This clonotype was counted between two and nine times. Its antigen is not known. Study-level findings and limits: Higher naive T cell percentage went strongly together with higher TCR beta diversity. The long-lived group displayed more naive CD4+ cells, plus higher diversity, than the aged donors did.

This sequence joins TRBV28 and TRBJ1-6; weak D call: TRBD1 (5 bases). The clonotype was recovered from a young man in good health. Sequencing input: blood. CDR3 DNA: TGTGCCAGCAGTTTAGGGAGGGACTATTCACCCCTCCACTTT. Its translation: CASSLGRDYSPLHF.